This entry lists 5 T cell receptor beta chains sequenced from one sample in a study of patients and donors after allogeneic stem cell transplantation. One entry per CDR3 protein results from TCRdb running MiXCR on the RT-PCR reads. This sample has roughly 960,000 distinct CDR3 sequences, with 18% found just once. The material sequenced was blood, either unsorted or a sorted T cell fraction (not recorded which). The origin of the receptors is a human donor who was either an allogeneic HSCT recipient or a stem cell or donor lymphocyte infusion donor (not recorded which). It is not recorded whose cells these are; they may come from a transplant donor.

This clonotype was seen a few times. The rearrangement joins TRBV7-9 to TRBJ2-2; D remains ambiguous. Germline CDR1 SEHNR, CDR2 FQNEAQ (reference sequence). CDR3 length: 14 residues. V was shortened by 5 bases and J by 6 bases, with 13 bases between the two germline ends. CDR3 coding DNA: TGTGCCAGCAGCCTTTCTCGGAAGGCCGGGGAGCTGTTTTTT. This encodes CASSLSRKAGELFF.

This sequence joins TRBV11-1 and TRBJ2-5, with 11 nucleotides matching TRBD2. This CDR3 comprises 18 residues. CDR1 SGHAT and CDR2 FQDESV come from the germline V gene (reference sequence). The trim removed 1 base at V and 2 bases at J, leaving 9 bases unmatched. The CDR3: CASSLGGTSGETQETQYF. As DNA, the CDR3 is TGTGCCAGCAGCTTAGGGGGGACTAGCGGCGAGACTCAAGAGACCCAGTACTTC.

The chain combines TRBV9 with TRBJ2-2; TRBD2 agrees at 13 bases. The CDR3 covers 18 residues. The ends lost 4 bases at V and 4 bases at J; junction bases unmatched: 10. Germline loops: CDR1 SGDLS, CDR2 YYNGEE. CDR3 in amino acids: CASSTTSGRPRGTGELFF. In DNA, the CDR3 is TGTGCCAGCAGCACGACTAGCGGGAGGCCTAGAGGCACCGGGGAGCTGTTTTTT.

The chain employs TRBV3-1 and TRBJ2-7, with 7 bases fitting TRBD1. The CDR3 sequence is 14 residues long. Germline V lookup: CDR1 LGHDT, CDR2 YNNKEL (reference sequence). The junction had 5 bases not matched to a gene; V was cut back by 1 base and J by 5 bases. Here the CDR3 DNA reads TGTGCCAGCAGCCAAGTAGGGGGCCCCGACGAGCAGTACTTC. Protein: CASSQVGGPDEQYF.

This clonotype was recorded a few times. The V gene is TRBV5-1, the J gene TRBJ2-7, with D perhaps TRBD1 (6 bases). CDR1 is SGHRS and CDR2 is YFSETQ in the germline V gene. The V gene lost 4 bases and the J gene lost 6 bases, with 17 bases spanning the gap. The CDR3 has 14 residues. Written as DNA, the CDR3 is TGCGCCAGCAGCCTGAAATTACAGGGTAGCGAGCAGTACTTC. Residues: CASSLKLQGSEQYF.